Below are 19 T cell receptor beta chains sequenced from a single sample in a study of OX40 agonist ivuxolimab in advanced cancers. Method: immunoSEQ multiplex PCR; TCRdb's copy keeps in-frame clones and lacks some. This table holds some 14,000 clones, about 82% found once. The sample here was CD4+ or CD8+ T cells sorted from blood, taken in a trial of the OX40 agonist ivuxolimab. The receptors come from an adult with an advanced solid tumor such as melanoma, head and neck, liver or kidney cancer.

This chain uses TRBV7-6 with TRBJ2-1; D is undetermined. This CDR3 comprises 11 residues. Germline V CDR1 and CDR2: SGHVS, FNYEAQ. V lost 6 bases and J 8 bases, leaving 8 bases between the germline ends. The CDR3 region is CASSPGHEQFF. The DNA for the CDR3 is TGTGCCAGCAGTCCCGGGCATGAGCAGTTCTTC.

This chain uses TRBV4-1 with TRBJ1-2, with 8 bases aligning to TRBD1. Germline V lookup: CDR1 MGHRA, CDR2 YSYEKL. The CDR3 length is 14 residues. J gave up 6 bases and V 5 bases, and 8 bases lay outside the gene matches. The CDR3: CASSVSGTGNGYTF. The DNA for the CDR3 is TGCGCCAGCAGCGTATCTGGGACAGGAAATGGCTACACCTTC.

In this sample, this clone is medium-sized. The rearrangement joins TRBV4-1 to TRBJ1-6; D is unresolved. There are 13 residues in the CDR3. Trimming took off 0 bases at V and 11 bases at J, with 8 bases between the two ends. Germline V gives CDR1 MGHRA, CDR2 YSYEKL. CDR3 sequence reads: CASSQEPTPPLHF. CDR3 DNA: TGCGCCAGCAGCCAAGAACCCACGCCACCCCTCCACTTT.

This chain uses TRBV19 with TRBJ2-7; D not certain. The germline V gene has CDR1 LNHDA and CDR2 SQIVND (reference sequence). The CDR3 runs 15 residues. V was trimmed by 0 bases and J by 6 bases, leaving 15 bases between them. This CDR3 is CASSIEWAGSAEQYF. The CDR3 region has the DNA TGTGCCAGTAGTATAGAGTGGGCAGGATCCGCCGAGCAGTACTTC.

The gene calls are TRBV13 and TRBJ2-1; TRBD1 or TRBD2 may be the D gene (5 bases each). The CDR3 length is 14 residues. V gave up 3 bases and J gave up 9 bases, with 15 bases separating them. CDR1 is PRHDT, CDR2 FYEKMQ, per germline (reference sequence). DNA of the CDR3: TGTGCCAGCAGCTTCGGGACGACCCTCGGTGAGCAGTTCTTC. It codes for CASSFGTTLGEQFF. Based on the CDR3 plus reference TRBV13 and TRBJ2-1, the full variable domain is AAGVIQSPRHLIKEKRETATLKCYPIPRHDTVYWYQQGPGQDPQFLISFYEKMQSDKGSIPDRFSAQQFSDYHSELNMSSLELGDSALYFCASSFGTTLGEQFFGPGTRLTVL.

CDR3 sequence (DNA): TGTGCCAGCAGCTTGGGCCCTTGTTACCGTGGGGCTTGTGAGCAGTACTTC. As protein: CASSLGPCYRGACEQYF. The gene calls are TRBV5-4 and TRBJ2-7; TRBD1 is a possible D gene (5 bases). This CDR3 contains 17 residues. The V gene's germline CDR1 is SGHNT and CDR2 YYREEE (reference sequence). Trimming left V 0 bases short and J 7 bases short, with 23 bases between.

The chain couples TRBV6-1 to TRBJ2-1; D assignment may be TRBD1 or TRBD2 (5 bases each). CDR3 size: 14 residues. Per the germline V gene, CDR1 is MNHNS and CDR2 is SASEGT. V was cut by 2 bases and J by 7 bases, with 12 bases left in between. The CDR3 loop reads CASSEKAEGNEQFF. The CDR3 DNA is TGTGCCAGCAGTGAAAAAGCCGAGGGGAATGAGCAGTTCTTC.

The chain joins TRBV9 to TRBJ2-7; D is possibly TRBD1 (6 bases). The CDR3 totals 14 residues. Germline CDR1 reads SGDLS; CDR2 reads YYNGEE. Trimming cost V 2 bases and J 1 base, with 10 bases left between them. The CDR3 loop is CASSVDRFSYEQYF. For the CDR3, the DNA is TGTGCCAGCAGCGTCGACAGGTTTTCCTACGAGCAGTACTTC.

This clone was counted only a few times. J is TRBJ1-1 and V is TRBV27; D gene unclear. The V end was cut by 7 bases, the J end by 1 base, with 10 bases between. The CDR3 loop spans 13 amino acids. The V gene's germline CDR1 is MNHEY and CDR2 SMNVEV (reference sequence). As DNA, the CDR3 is TGTGCCAGCACCCCAGCGGGGAACACTGAAGCTTTCTTT. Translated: CASTPAGNTEAFF.

CDR3 residues: CASSELLAGGYNEQFF. The CDR3 nucleotides are TGCGCCAGCAGTGAGCTCCTAGCGGGAGGGTACAATGAGCAGTTCTTC. The chain has TRBV10-1 and TRBJ2-1, with TRBD2 matching over 12 bases. The length of the CDR3 is 16 residues. The V gene's germline CDR1 is WNHNN and CDR2 SYGVQD (reference sequence). Trimming cost V 2 bases and J 4 bases; bases outside gene matches: 3.

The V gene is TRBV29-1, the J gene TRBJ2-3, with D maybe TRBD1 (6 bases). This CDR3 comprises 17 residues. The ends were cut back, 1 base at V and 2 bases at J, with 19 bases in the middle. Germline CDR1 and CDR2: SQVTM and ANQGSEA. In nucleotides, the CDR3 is TGCAGCGTTGAAGGAGTTAGGGGGACCTCTGACACAGATACGCAGTATTTT. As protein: CSVEGVRGTSDTDTQYF.

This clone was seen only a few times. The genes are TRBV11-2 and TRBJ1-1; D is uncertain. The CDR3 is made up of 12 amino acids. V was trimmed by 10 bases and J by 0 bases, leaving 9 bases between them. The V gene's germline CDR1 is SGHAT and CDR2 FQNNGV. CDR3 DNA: TGTGCCACCAACCAGCTGAACACTGAAGCTTTCTTT. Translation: CATNQLNTEAFF.

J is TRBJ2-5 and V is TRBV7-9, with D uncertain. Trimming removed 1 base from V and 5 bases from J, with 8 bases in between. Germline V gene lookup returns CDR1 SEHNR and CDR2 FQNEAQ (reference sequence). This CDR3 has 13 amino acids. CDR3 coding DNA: TGTGCCAGCAGCTTAGACCAGGACGAGACCCAGTACTTC. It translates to CASSLDQDETQYF.

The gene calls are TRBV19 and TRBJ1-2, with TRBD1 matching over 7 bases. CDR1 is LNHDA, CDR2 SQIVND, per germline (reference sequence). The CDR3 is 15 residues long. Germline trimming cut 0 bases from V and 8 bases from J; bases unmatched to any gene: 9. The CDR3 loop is CASSIDPGGSGGYTF. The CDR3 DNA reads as TGTGCCAGTAGTATAGATCCAGGGGGAAGTGGCGGCTACACCTTC. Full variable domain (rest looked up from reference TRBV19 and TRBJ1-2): DGGITQSPKYLFRKEGQNVTLSCEQNLNHDAMYWYRQDPGQGLRLIYYSQIVNDFQKGDIAEGYSVSREKKESFPLTVTSAQKNPTAFYLCASSIDPGGSGGYTFGSGTRLTVV.

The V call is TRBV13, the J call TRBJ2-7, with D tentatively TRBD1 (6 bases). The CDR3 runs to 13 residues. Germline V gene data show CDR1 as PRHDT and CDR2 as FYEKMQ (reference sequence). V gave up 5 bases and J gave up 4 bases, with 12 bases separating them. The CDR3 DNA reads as TGTGCCAGCAGCACCGGGACAAATTACGAGCAGTACTTC. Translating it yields CASSTGTNYEQYF.

CDR3: CATTQGVGTNQPQHF. The CDR3 DNA reads TGTGCCACCACCCAGGGGGTAGGGACCAATCAGCCCCAGCATTTT. This sequence joins TRBV15 and TRBJ1-5; the match to TRBD1 covers 7 bases. The length of the CDR3 is 15 residues. Germline values: CDR1 LNHNV, CDR2 YYDKDF (reference sequence). J lost 3 bases, V lost 7 bases, and 9 bases had no gene match. The variable domain in full, completed from reference TRBV15 and TRBJ1-5, reads DAMVIQNPRYQVTQFGKPVTLSCSQTLNHNVMYWYQQKSSQAPKLLFHYYDKDFNNEADTPDNFQSRRPNTSFCFLDIRSPGLGDTAMYLCATTQGVGTNQPQHFGDGTRLSIL.

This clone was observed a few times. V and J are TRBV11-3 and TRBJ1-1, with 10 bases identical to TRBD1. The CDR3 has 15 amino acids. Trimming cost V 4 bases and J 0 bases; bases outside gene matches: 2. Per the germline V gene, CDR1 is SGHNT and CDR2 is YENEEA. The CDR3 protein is CASSWGQGLNTEAFF. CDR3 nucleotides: TGTGCCAGCAGCTGGGGACAGGGGCTGAACACTGAAGCTTTCTTT.

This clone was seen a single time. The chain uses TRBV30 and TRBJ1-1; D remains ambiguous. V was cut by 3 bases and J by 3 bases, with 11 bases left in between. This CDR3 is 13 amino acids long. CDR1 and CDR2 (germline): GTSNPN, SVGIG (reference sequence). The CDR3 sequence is CAWSLVRDTEAFF. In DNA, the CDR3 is TGTGCCTGGAGCCTCGTTCGGGACACTGAAGCTTTCTTT.

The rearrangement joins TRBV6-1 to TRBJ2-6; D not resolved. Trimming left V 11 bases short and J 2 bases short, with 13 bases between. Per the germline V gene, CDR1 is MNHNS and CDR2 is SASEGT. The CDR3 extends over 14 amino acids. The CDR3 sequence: CASRVMAGANVLTF. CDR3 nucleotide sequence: TGTGCCTCTAGGGTGATGGCTGGGGCCAACGTCCTGACTTTC.